The clone carrying this T cell receptor (beta chain) was detected a few times. The source of the sample is a study of blood T cell repertoires in COVID-19. As for the study in general: T cells, B-cell-depleted T cells, or PBMCs supplied cDNA or gDNA.

In Seattle, patients joined the study during active infection and were tracked longitudinally. TCRdb keeps only in-frame clones here, not all; method: immunoSEQ multiplex PCR. The data hold tens of thousands of clones, with 87% observed a single time. Per the germline V gene, CDR1 is SGHRS and CDR2 is YFSETQ. The ends were cut back, 3 bases at V and 7 bases at J, with 7 bases in the middle. This CDR3 is built from 12 residues. This TCR derives from a man aged 35 to 55 with COVID-19, enrolled during active disease. V usage is TRBV5-1 and J usage is TRBJ2-2; no definite D call. Source material: peripheral blood. CDR3 sequence reads: CASSWANGELFF. CDR3 DNA: TGCGCCAGCAGCTGGGCGAACGGGGAGCTGTTTTTT.